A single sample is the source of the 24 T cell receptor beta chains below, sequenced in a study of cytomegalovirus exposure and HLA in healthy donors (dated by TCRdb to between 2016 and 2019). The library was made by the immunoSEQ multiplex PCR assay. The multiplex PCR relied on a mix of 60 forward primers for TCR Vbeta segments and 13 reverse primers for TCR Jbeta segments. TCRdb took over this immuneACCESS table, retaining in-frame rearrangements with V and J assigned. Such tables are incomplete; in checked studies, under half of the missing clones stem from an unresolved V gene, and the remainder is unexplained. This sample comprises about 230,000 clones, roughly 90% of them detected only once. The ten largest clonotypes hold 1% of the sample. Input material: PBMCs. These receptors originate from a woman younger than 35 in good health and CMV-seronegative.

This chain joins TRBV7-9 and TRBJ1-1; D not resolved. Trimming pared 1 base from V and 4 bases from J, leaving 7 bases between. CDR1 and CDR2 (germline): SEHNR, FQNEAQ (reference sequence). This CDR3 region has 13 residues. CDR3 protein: CASSLGGRTEAFF. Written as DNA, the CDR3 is TGTGCCAGCAGCTTAGGAGGGCGCACTGAAGCTTTCTTT.

CDR3 region: CASSLYPTGLSYEQYF. The CDR3 DNA reads TGTGCCAGCAGTTTATACCCGACAGGGCTCTCCTACGAGCAGTACTTC. V is TRBV27 and J is TRBJ2-7; 7 bases line up with TRBD1. Germline V gene data show CDR1 as MNHEY and CDR2 as SMNVEV (reference sequence). Unmatched junction bases numbered 6, after V lost 1 base and J lost 0 bases. This CDR3 has 16 residues.

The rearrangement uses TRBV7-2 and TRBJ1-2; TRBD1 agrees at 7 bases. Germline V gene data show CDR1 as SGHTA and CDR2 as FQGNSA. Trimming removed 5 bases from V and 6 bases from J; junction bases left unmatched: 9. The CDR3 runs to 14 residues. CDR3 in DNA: TGTGCCAGCAGCCTTACCGGGACAGAAGATGGCTACACCTTC. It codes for CASSLTGTEDGYTF.

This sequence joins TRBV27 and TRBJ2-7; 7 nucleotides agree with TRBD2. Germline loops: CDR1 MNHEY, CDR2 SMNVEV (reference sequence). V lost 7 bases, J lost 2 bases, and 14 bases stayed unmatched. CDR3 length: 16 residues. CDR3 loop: CASTPLRDGGTYEQYF. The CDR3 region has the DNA TGTGCCAGCACTCCTCTACGGGACGGGGGGACCTACGAGCAGTACTTC.

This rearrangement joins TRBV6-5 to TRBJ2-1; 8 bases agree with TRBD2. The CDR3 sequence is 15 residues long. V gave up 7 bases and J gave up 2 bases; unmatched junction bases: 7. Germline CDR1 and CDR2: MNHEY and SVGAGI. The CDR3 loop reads CASTREGNPYNEQFF. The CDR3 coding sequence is TGTGCCAGCACTCGGGAGGGTAATCCCTACAATGAGCAGTTCTTC.

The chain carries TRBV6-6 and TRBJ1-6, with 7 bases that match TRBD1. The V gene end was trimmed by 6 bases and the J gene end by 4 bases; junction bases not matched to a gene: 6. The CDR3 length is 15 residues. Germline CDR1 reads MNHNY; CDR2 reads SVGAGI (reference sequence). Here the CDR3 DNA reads TGTGCCAGCAGACTACAACAGGGGTATAATTCACCCCTCCACTTT. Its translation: CASRLQQGYNSPLHF.

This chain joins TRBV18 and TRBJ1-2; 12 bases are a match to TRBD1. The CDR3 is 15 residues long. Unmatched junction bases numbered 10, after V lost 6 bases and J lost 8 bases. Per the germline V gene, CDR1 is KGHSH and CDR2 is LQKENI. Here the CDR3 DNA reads TGTGCCAGCTCGCCGTGGGACAGGGGGCCTGAAGGCTACACCTTC. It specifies CASSPWDRGPEGYTF.

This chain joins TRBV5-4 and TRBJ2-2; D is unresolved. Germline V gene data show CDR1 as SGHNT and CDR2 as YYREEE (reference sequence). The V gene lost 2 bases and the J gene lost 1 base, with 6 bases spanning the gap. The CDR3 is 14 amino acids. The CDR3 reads CASSFLGNTGELFF. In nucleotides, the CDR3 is TGTGCCAGCAGCTTTCTCGGGAACACCGGGGAGCTGTTTTTT.

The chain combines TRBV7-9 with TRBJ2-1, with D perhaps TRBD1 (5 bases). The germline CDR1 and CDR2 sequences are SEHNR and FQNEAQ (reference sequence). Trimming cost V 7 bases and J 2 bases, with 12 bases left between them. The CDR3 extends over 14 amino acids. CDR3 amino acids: CASTSQGTYNEQFF. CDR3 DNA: TGTGCCAGCACGTCTCAGGGCACCTACAATGAGCAGTTCTTC. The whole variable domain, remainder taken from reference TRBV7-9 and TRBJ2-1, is DTGVSQNPRHKITKRGQNVTFRCDPISEHNRLYWYRQTLGQGPEFLTYFQNEAQLEKSRLLSDRFSAERPKGSFSTLEIQRTEQGDSAMYLCASTSQGTYNEQFFGPGTRLTVL.

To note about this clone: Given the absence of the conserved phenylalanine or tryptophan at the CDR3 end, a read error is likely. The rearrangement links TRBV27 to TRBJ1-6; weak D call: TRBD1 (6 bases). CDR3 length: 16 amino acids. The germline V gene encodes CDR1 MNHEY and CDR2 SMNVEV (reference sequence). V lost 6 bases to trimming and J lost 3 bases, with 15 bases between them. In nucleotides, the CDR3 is TGTGCCAGCAGCCACAGGGTGCCGCGCTATAATTCACCCCTCCACCTT. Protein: CASSHRVPRYNSPLHL.

This CDR3 is CASSPPGTGGGEQYF. CDR3 in DNA: TGTGCCAGCAGCCCTCCCGGGACAGGGGGTGGAGAGCAGTACTTC. J is TRBJ2-7 and V is TRBV11-2; 11 bases align to TRBD1. J gave up 7 bases and V 5 bases, and 10 bases lay outside the gene matches. This CDR3 spans 15 amino acids. Germline V gene data show CDR1 as SGHAT and CDR2 as FQNNGV.

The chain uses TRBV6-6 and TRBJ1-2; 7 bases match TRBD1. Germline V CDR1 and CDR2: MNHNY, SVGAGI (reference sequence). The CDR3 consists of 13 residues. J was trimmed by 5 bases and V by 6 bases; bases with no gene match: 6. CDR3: CASSKDRDYGYTF. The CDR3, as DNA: TGTGCCAGCAGCAAAGACAGGGATTATGGCTACACCTTC.

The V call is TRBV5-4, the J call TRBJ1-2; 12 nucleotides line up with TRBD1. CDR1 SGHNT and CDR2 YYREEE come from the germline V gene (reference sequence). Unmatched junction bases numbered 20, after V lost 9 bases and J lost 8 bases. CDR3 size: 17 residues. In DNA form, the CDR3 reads TGTGCCACCACCTATGGCCGGGGGACAGGGGGCCGCCTCGGCTACACCTTC. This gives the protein CATTYGRGTGGRLGYTF.

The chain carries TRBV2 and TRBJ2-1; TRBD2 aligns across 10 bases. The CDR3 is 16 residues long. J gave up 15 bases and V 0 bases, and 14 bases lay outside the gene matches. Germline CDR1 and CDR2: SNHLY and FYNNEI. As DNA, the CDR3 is TGTGCCAGCAGTGAAGCCGCCGGGCTAGCGGGGGTATGGGGGTTCTTC. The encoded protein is CASSEAAGLAGVWGFF.

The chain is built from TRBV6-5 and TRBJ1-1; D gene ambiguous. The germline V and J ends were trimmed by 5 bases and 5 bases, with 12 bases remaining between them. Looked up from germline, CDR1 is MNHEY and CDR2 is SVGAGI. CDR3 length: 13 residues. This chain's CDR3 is CASSHTGGTEAFF. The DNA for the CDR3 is TGTGCCAGCAGTCACACGGGTGGGACTGAAGCTTTCTTT.

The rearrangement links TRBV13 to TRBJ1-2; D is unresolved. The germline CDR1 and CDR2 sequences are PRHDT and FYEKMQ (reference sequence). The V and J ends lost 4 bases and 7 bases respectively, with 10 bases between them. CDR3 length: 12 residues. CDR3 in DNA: TGTGCCAGCAGCTCAATCAAATTTGGCTACACCTTC. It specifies CASSSIKFGYTF.

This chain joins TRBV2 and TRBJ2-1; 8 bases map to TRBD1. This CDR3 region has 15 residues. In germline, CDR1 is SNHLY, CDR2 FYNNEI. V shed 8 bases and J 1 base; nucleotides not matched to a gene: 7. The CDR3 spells CASGSRTGSYNEQFF. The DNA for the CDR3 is TGTGCCAGCGGATCTCGGACAGGGTCCTACAATGAGCAGTTCTTC.

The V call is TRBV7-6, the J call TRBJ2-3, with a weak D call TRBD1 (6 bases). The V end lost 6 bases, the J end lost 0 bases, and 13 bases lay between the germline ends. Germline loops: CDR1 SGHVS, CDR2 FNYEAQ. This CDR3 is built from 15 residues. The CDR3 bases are TGTGCCAGCAGTTCGACAGGAGCTAGCACAGATACGCAGTATTTT. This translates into CASSSTGASTDTQYF.

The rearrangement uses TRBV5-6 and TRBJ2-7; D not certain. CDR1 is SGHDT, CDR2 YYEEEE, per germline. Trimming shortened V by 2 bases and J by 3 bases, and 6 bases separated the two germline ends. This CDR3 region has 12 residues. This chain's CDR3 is CASSLQNYEQYF. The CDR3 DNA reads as TGTGCCAGCAGCTTACAGAACTACGAGCAGTACTTC. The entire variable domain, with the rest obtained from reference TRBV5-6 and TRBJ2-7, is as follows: DAGVTQSPTHLIKTRGQQVTLRCSPKSGHDTVSWYQQALGQGPQFIFQYYEEEERQRGNFPDRFSGHQFPNYSSELNVNALLLGDSALYLCASSLQNYEQYFGPGTRLTVT.

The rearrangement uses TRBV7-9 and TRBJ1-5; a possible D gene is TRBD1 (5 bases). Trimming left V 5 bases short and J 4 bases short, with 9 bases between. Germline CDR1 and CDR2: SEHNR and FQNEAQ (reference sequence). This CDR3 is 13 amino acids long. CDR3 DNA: TGTGCCAGCAGCGGGGCCAGTAATCAGCCCCAGCATTTT. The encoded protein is CASSGASNQPQHF.

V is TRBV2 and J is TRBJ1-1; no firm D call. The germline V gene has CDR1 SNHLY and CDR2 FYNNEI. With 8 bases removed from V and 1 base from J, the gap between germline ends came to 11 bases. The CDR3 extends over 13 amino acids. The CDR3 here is CASGPNANTEAFF. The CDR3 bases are TGTGCCAGCGGGCCGAACGCGAACACTGAAGCTTTCTTT.

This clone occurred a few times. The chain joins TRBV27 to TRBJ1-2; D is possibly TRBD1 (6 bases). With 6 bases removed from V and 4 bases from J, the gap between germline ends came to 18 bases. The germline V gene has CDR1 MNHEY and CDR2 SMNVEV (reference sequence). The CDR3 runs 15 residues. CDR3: CASRSSGGGAYGYTF. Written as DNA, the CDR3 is TGTGCCAGCAGATCCTCGGGTGGGGGCGCCTATGGCTACACCTTC.

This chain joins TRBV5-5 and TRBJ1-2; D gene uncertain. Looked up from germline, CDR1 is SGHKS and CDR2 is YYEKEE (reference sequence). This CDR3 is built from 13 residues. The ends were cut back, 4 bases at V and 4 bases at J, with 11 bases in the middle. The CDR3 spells CASSNVVGYGYTF. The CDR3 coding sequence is TGTGCCAGCAGCAATGTGGTCGGCTATGGCTACACCTTC.

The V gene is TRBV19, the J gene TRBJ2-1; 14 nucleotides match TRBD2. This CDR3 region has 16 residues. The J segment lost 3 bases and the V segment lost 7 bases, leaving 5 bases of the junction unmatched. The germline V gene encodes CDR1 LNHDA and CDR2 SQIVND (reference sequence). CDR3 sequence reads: CASIPTSGGVYNEQFF. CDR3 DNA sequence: TGTGCCAGTATCCCGACTAGCGGGGGGGTCTACAATGAGCAGTTCTTC.